Below, 2 T cell receptor beta chains from the same sample are listed, as sequenced in a study of OX40 agonist ivuxolimab in advanced cancers. The receptor library was made with the immunoSEQ multiplex PCR assay. TCRdb provides this immuneACCESS table in a form limited to in-frame rearrangements. Some clones are lacking; in checked studies, under half of them reflect an unresolved V gene, and why the rest are absent is not known. Present in this sample are tens of thousands of clones, 65% to 90% of which were seen just once. The ten biggest clones cover 0.65% to 0.85% of the sample. Sequenced here: CD4+ or CD8+ T cells sorted from blood, sampled in a trial of the OX40 agonist ivuxolimab. Receptor source: an adult with an advanced solid tumor such as melanoma, head and neck, liver or kidney cancer.

The chain employs TRBV19 and TRBJ1-5, with D perhaps matching TRBD1 (5 bases). The germline gives CDR1 LNHDA, CDR2 SQIVND (reference sequence). CDR3 length: 15 amino acids. V lost 5 bases and J lost 1, with 12 bases in between. CDR3 region: CASSGQGGSNQPQHF. CDR3 sequence (DNA): TGTGCCAGTAGTGGGCAGGGTGGGAGCAATCAGCCCCAGCATTTT.

This clone has just a few counts. The CDR3 sequence is CAWSVGGGYEQYF. The CDR3 DNA is TGTGCCTGGAGTGTCGGGGGAGGGTACGAGCAGTACTTC. V gene TRBV30 combines with J gene TRBJ2-7; TRBD2 agrees at 7 bases. This CDR3 contains 13 residues. Germline V gives CDR1 GTSNPN, CDR2 SVGIG (reference sequence). Losses at the gene ends were 0 bases for V and 4 bases for J; bases not matched to a gene: 3.